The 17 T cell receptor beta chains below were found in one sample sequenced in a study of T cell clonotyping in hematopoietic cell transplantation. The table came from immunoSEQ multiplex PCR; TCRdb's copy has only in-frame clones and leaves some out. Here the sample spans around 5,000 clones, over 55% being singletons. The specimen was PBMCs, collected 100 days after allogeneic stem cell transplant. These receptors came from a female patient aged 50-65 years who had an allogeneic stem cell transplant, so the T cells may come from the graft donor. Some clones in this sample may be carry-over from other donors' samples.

CDR3 sequence reads: CAWKRVSTDTQYF. In nucleotides, the CDR3 is TGTGCCTGGAAGCGGGTTAGCACAGATACGCAGTATTTT. The gene calls are TRBV30 and TRBJ2-3; maybe TRBD2 (6 bases). The CDR3 contains 13 residues. The V gene's germline CDR1 is GTSNPN and CDR2 SVGIG (reference sequence). V shed 4 bases and J shed 0 bases, with 8 bases lying between them.

DNA of the CDR3: TGTGCCAGCGCCACCTCGGGACTCTCCTACGAGCAGTACTTC. Amino acid sequence: CASATSGLSYEQYF. J is TRBJ2-7 and V is TRBV6-1, with a weak D call TRBD2 (6 bases). CDR1 and CDR2 from the germline V gene are MNHNS and SASEGT. The length of the CDR3 is 14 residues. The V gene lost 8 bases and the J gene lost 0 bases, with 14 bases spanning the gap.

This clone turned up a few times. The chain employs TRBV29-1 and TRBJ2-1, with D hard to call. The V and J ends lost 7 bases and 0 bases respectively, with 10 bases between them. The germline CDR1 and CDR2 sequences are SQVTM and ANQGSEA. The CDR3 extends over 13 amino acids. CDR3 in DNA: TGCAGCGAAACCACCAGCTCCTACAATGAGCAGTTCTTC. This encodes CSETTSSYNEQFF.

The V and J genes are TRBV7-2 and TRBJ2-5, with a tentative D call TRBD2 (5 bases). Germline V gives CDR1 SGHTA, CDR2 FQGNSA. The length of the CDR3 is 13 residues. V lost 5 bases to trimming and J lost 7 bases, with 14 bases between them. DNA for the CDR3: TGTGCCAGCAGCCTACAAGATCGGGGGACCCAGTACTTC. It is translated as CASSLQDRGTQYF.

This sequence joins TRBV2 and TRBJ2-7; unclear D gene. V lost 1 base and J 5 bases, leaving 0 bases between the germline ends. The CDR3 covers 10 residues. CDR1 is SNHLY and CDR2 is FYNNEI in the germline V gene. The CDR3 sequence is CASSEDEQYF. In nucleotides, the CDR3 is TGTGCCAGCAGTGAAGACGAGCAGTACTTC.

The CDR3 DNA reads as TGTGCCTTTGGGGGACAGGGGGCCGGAAACACCATATATTTT. As protein: CAFGGQGAGNTIYF. J is TRBJ1-3 and V is TRBV30; 12 nucleotides agree with TRBD1. Trimming removed 7 bases from V and 4 bases from J; junction bases left unmatched: 5. The CDR3 is 14 amino acids. The germline V gene has CDR1 GTSNPN and CDR2 SVGIG (reference sequence).

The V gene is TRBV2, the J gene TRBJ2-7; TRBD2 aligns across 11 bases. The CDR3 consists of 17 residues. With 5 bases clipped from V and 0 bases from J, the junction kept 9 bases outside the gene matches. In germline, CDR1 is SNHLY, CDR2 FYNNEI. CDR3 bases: TGTGCCAGCAGTAAGAGGACTAGCGGGTTGAGCTCCTACGAGCAGTACTTC. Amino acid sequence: CASSKRTSGLSSYEQYF.

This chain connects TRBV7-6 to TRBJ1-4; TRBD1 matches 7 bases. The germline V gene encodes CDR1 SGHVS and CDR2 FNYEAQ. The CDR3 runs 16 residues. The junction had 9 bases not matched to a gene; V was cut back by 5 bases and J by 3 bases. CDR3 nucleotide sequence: TGTGCCAGCAGCACACTGGGACAGTCCCCTAATGAAAAACTGTTTTTT. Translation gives CASSTLGQSPNEKLFF.

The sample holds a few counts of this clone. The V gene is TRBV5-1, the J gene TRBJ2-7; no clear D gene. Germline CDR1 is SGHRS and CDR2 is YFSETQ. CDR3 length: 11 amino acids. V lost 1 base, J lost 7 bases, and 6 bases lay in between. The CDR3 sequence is CASSLWGEQYF. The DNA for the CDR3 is TGCGCCAGCAGCTTGTGGGGAGAGCAGTACTTC.

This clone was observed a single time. The DNA of the CDR3 is TGTGCCAGCAGAAAGGGCGGGCGATACGAGCAGTACTTC. Translating it yields CASRKGGRYEQYF. The chain combines TRBV6-5 with TRBJ2-7, with a possible D match to TRBD2 (5 bases). Trimming removed 6 bases at V and 4 bases at J, with 13 bases between. The CDR3 is 13 residues long. Germline V gene data show CDR1 as MNHEY and CDR2 as SVGAGI.

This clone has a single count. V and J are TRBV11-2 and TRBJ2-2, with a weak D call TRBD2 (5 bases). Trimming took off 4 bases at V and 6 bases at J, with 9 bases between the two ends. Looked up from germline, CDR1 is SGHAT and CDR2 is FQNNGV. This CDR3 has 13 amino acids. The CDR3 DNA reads TGTGCCAGCAGCTCCGGGGTGGCCGGGGAGCTGTTTTTT. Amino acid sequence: CASSSGVAGELFF.

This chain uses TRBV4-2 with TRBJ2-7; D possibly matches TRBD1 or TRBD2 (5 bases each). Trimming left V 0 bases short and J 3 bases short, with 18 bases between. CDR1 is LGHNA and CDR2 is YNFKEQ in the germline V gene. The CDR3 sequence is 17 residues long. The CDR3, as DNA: TGTGCCAGCAGCCAAGAGCTAATTGGGACGAGAAGCTACGAGCAGTACTTC. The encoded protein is CASSQELIGTRSYEQYF.

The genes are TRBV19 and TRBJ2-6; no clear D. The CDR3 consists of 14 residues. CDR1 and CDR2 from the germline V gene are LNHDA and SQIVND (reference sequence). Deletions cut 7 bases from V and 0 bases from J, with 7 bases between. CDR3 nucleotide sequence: TGTGCCAGTAAGATGAGCTCTGGGGCCAACGTCCTGACTTTC. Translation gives CASKMSSGANVLTF.

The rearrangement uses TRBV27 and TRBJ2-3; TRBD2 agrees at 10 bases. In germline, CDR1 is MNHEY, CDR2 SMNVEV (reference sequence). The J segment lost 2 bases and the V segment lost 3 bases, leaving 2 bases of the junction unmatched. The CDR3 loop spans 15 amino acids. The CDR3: CASSFSGRITDTQYF. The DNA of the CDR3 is TGTGCCAGCAGTTTTAGCGGGAGGATCACAGATACGCAGTATTTT.

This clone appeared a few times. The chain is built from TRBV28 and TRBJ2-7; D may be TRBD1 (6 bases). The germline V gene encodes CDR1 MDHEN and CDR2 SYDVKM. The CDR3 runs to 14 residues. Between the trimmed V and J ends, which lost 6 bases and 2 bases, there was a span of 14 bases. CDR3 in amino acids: CASRTWTATYEQYF. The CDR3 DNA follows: TGTGCCAGCAGGACTTGGACAGCCACCTACGAGCAGTACTTC.

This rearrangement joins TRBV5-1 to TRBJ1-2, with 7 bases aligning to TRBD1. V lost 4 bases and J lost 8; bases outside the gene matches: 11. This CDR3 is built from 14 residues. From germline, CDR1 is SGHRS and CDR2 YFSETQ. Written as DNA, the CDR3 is TGCGCCAGCAGCCTGGGACAGTCCCTCGGGGGCTACACCTTC. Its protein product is CASSLGQSLGGYTF.

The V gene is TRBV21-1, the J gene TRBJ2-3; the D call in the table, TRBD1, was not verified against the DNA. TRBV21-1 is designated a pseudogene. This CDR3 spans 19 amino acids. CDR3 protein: CASSKREDSGQTSTDTQYF. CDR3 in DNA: TGTGCCAGCAGCAAAAGGGAAGACTCGGGACAGACTAGCACAGATACGCAGTATTTT.